The 7 T cell receptor beta chains presented below share a single source sample, sequenced in a study of T cells in Graves' hyperthyroidism and ophthalmopathy. RNA transcripts provided the source from which TCR beta CDR3 regions were amplified. When the TCR CDR3 underwent first-round RT-PCR, the HTBI primer set was used. TCRdb re-derived calls from the multiplex PCR reads in MiXCR, one entry per CDR3 protein. Altogether 110,000 to 150,000 distinct CDR3 sequences are present, about 20% being singletons, with the ten largest covering 65% to 80%. The sample was blood. The receptors here all came from a woman between 50 and 59 years old with Graves' hyperthyroidism that later progressed to Graves' ophthalmopathy.

The table lists this clonotype with many counts. The chain recombines TRBV28 with TRBJ2-3; D is unclear. The CDR3 loop spans 14 amino acids. From germline, CDR1 is MDHEN and CDR2 SYDVKM. The V end lost 6 bases, the J end lost 8 bases, and 18 bases lay between the germline ends. This chain's CDR3 is CASSSSIPGVTQYF. The CDR3 nucleotides are TGTGCCAGCAGCTCCTCTATACCGGGCGTTACGCAGTATTTT.

The chain links TRBV29-1 to TRBJ1-2; D is perhaps TRBD1 (6 bases). CDR3 size: 14 residues. Germline lookup yields CDR1 SQVTM and CDR2 ANQGSEA. V lost 3 bases, J lost 0 bases, and 11 bases lay in between. CDR3 residues: CSVDLGGSNYGYTF. CDR3 DNA sequence: TGCAGCGTTGACTTGGGGGGCTCTAACTATGGCTACACCTTC.

This chain connects TRBV5-1 to TRBJ2-2; D is unresolved. V was shortened by 0 bases and J by 0 bases, with 6 bases between the two germline ends. The CDR3 totals 15 residues. The germline V gene has CDR1 SGHRS and CDR2 YFSETQ. As DNA, the CDR3 is TGCGCCAGCAGCTTGGACACAGCGAACACCGGGGAGCTGTTTTTT. Translating gives CASSLDTANTGELFF.

A note on this clonotype: A read error is possible here, since a much larger clone lies one base away. The chain combines TRBV5-1 with TRBJ2-1; 8 positions agree with TRBD2. The CDR3 has 15 residues. J was trimmed by 10 bases and V by 4 bases; bases with no gene match: 13. Germline CDR1 reads SGHRS; CDR2 reads YFSETQ. The CDR3 coding sequence is TGCGCCAGCAGCGAGACTAGCGAGAGGGCCGGCGAGCAGTTCTTC. Its translation is CASSETSERAGEQFF.

Many counts were recorded for this clonotype. This chain uses TRBV29-1 with TRBJ2-5; 10 nucleotides line up with TRBD1. V trimming: 3 bases; J trimming: 5 bases; junction bases outside the gene matches: 6. Germline lookup yields CDR1 SQVTM and CDR2 ANQGSEA. CDR3 length: 14 amino acids. DNA for the CDR3: TGCAGCGTTGACCCGGGACAGGGGTGGGAGACCCAGTACTTC. Residues: CSVDPGQGWETQYF.

This clonotype was detected a few times. The V and J genes are TRBV12-3 or TRBV12-4 and TRBJ1-5, with 7 bases lining up with TRBD1. The CDR3 consists of 14 residues. Trimming removed 2 bases from V and 6 bases from J; junction bases left unmatched: 4. The CDR3 DNA follows: TGTGCCAGCAGTTTAACAGGGGTGGGTCAGCCCCAGCATTTT. Protein product: CASSLTGVGQPQHF.

Concerning this clonotype itself: A much larger clone is a single base away; this may be a read error. The chain has TRBV4-1 and TRBJ1-1, with TRBD1 as a possible D gene (6 bases). This CDR3 spans 15 amino acids. The ends were cut back, 1 base at V and 2 bases at J, with 11 bases in the middle. Germline values: CDR1 MGHRA, CDR2 YSYEKL. CDR3 nucleotides: TGCGCCAGCAGCCAAGGTTGGGGGGCAAACACTGAAGCTTTCTTT. It specifies CASSQGWGANTEAFF.